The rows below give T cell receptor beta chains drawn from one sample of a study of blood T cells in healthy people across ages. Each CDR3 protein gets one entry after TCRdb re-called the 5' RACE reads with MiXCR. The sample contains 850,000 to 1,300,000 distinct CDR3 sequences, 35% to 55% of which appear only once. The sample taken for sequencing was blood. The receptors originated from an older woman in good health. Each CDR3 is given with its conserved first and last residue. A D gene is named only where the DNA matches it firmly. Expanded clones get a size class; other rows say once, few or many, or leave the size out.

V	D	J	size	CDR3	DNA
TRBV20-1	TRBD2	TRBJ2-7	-	CSAESGITYEQYF	TGCAGTGCTGAAAGCGGGATCACCTACGAGCAGTACTTC
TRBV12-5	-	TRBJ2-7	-	CASGLVDRSSTYEQYF	TGTGCTAGTGGTTTGGTCGACAGAAGCTCTACCTACGAGCAGTACTTC
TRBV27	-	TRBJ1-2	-	CASRVGSGYTF	TGTGCCAGCAGAGTCGGAAGTGGCTACACCTTC
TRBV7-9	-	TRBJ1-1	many	CASSSDRTVESTEAFF	TGTGCCAGCAGCTCCGACCGGACAGTGGAGAGCACTGAAGCTTTCTTT
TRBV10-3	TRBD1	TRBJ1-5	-	CAIREDRENQPQHF	TGTGCCATCAGGGAGGACAGGGAGAATCAGCCCCAGCATTTT
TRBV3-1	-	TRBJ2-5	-	CASSQGWVGRGQETQYF	TGTGCCAGCAGCCAAGGTTGGGTGGGACGGGGCCAAGAGACCCAGTACTTC
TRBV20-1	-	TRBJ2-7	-	CSAPRGDIISYEQYF	TGCAGTGCTCCCCGCGGGGACATAATCTCCTACGAGCAGTACTTC
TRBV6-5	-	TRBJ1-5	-	CASSYGTPLLGNQPQHF	TGTGCCAGCAGTTACGGGACCCCGTTATTGGGCAATCAGCCCCAGCATTTT
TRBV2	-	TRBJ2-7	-	CASRQVRYEQYF	TGTGCCAGCAGGCAGGTCCGCTACGAGCAGTACTTC
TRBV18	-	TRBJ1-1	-	CTSSPTLGGGNTEAFF	TGTACCAGCTCACCCACCCTGGGGGGTGGGAACACTGAAGCTTTCTTT
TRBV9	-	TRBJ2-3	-	CASSSTPGGTDTQYF	TGTGCCAGCAGCTCGACCCCCGGGGGCACAGATACGCAGTATTTT
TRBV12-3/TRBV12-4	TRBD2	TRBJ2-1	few	CASSPRTGLAGTEQFF	TGTGCCAGCAGCCCTAGGACGGGTCTAGCGGGTACTGAGCAGTTCTTC
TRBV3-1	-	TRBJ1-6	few	CASSQFQDVSPLHF	TGTGCCAGCAGCCAATTCCAGGACGTTTCACCCCTCCACTTT
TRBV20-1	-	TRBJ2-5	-	CSLKGRQETQYF	TGCAGTCTTAAGGGGCGCCAAGAGACCCAGTACTTC
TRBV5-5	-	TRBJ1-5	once	CASSLYRVGPQHF	TGTGCCAGCAGCTTATACAGGGTGGGGCCCCAGCATTTT
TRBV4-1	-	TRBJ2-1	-	CASKTHRDSPSYNEQFF	TGCGCCAGTAAAACCCACCGGGACTCTCCCTCCTACAATGAGCAGTTCTTC
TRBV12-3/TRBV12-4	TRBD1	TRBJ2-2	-	CASSQTGDTGELFF	TGTGCCAGCAGTCAAACAGGGGACACCGGGGAGCTGTTTTTT
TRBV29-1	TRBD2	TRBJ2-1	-	CSVVGSGSLANSYNEQFF	TGCAGCGTTGTTGGTAGCGGGAGTTTAGCCAACTCCTACAATGAGCAGTTCTTC
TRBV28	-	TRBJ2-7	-	CASTPVVGYEQYF	TGTGCCAGCACGCCAGTGGTGGGTTACGAGCAGTACTTC
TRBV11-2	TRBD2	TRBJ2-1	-	CAGSLEPPRPSGSSYNEQFF	TGTGCCGGCAGCTTAGAGCCCCCTCGGCCTAGCGGGTCCTCCTACAATGAGCAGTTCTTC
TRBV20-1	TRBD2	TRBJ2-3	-	CSALGGRTDTQYF	TGCAGTGCTCTTGGCGGGAGAACAGATACGCAGTATTTT
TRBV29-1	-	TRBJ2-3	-	CSVLIGSSTDTQYF	TGCAGCGTTTTAATCGGATCTAGCACAGATACGCAGTATTTT
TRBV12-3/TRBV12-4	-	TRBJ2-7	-	CASRGISAYEQYF	TGTGCCAGCAGGGGGATCTCAGCCTACGAGCAGTACTTC
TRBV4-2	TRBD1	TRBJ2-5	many	CASSQEGQGTETQYF	TGTGCCAGCAGCCAAGAGGGACAGGGAACGGAGACCCAGTACTTC
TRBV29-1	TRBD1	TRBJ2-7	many	CSVVGGSSYEQYF	TGCAGCGTTGTAGGGGGCAGCTCCTACGAGCAGTACTTC
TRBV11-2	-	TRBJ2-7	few	CASQTGAYEQYF	TGTGCCAGCCAGACCGGGGCCTACGAGCAGTACTTC
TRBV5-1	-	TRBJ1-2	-	CASSPGRTTFYGYTF	TGCGCCAGCAGTCCAGGACGGACCACCTTCTATGGCTACACCTTC
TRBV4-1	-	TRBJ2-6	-	CASSKSLSGANVLTF	TGCGCCAGCAGCAAAAGTTTATCTGGGGCCAACGTCCTGACTTTC
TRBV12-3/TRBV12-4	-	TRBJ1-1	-	CASTGRPNTEAFF	TGTGCCAGCACGGGCAGACCGAACACTGAAGCTTTCTTT
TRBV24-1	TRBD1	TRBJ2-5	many	CATSEGQGAMTQYF	TGTGCCACCAGTGAAGGACAGGGGGCGATGACCCAGTACTTC
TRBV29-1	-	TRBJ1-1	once	CSVEDTGTYSSEAFF	TGCAGCGTTGAAGACACCGGGACTTACTCTTCTGAAGCTTTCTTT
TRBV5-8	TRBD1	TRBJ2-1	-	CASSYDRGYNEQFF	TGTGCCAGCAGCTACGACAGGGGGTACAATGAGCAGTTCTTC
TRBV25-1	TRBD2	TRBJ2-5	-	CASSRGVVGETQYF	TGTGCCAGCAGCCGGGGGGTCGTGGGGGAGACCCAGTACTTC
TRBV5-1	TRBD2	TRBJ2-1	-	CASSLVSGFSNEQFF	TGCGCCAGCAGCTTGGTTAGCGGGTTTAGCAATGAGCAGTTCTTC
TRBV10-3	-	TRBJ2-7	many	CASRDPPYEQYF	TGTGCCAGCCGCGACCCCCCCTACGAGCAGTACTTC
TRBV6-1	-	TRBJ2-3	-	CASSEGHTDTQYF	TGTGCCAGCAGTGAGGGCCACACAGATACGCAGTATTTT
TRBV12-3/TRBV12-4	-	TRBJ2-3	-	CASKLVGQGTNTQYF	TGTGCCAGCAAACTTGTGGGACAAGGCACTAATACGCAGTATTTT
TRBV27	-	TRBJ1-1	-	CARRRRRPYTEAFF	TGTGCCAGGCGTAGACGGAGACCTTACACTGAAGCTTTCTTT
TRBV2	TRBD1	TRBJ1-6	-	CASDRGSPLHF	TGTGCCAGCGACAGGGGTTCACCCCTCCACTTT
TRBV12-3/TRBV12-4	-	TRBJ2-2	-	CASSSDVPNTGELFF	TGTGCCAGCAGTTCGGACGTGCCGAACACCGGGGAGCTGTTTTTT
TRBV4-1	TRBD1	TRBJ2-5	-	CASSHPPGQLQETQYF	TGCGCCAGCAGCCACCCCCCGGGACAGCTCCAAGAGACCCAGTACTTC
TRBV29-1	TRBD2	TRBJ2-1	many	CSVFGGGRALNEQFF	TGCAGCGTTTTTGGGGGAGGGAGGGCCTTAAATGAGCAGTTCTTC
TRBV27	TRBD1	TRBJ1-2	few	CASRTGVRAGGYTF	TGTGCCAGCAGAACAGGGGTGCGCGCGGGAGGCTACACCTTC
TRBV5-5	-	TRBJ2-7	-	CASSLGGFAYEQYF	TGTGCCAGCAGCTTAGGAGGGTTTGCCTACGAGCAGTACTTC
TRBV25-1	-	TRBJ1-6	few	CASSESRGSNSPLHF	TGTGCCAGCAGTGAATCGCGGGGTTCCAATTCACCCCTCCACTTT
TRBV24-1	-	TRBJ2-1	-	CATSDSAWGYNEQFF	TGTGCCACCAGTGATTCCGCCTGGGGCTACAATGAGCAGTTCTTC
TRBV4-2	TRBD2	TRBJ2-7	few	CASSQEFKRPREGPYEQYF	TGTGCCAGCAGCCAAGAATTTAAGCGGCCGCGGGAGGGCCCCTACGAGCAGTACTTC
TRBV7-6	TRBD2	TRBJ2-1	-	CASSLRVGLAGGSYNEQFF	TGTGCCAGCAGCTTAAGGGTGGGACTAGCGGGAGGCTCCTACAATGAGCAGTTCTTC
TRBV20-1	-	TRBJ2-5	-	CSARDADQVQETQYF	TGCAGTGCTAGAGATGCAGATCAGGTACAAGAGACCCAGTACTTC